The 3 T cell receptor beta chains given below trace back to one sample, sequenced in a study of T-cell reconstitution after alpha-beta-depleted transplantation in children. It was with unique molecular identifiers that the TCRbeta library was prepared. TCRdb processed the PCR reads anew with MiXCR; each CDR3 protein has one entry. Of about 540,000 distinct CDR3 sequences in the sample, approximately 16% were seen once. The sample in question was PBMCs from the stem cell graft donor, obtained from the stem cell graft. These receptors were taken from a human donor who donated a stem cell graft to a child with acute lymphoblastic leukemia.

This sequence joins TRBV12-3 or TRBV12-4 and TRBJ2-7; D is uncertain. V lost 2 bases and J lost 0, with 8 bases in between. The CDR3 is 14 residues long. The CDR3 spells CASSLNGLSYEQYF. For the CDR3, the DNA is TGTGCCAGCAGTTTAAACGGGCTCTCCTACGAGCAGTACTTC.

V usage is TRBV15 and J usage is TRBJ2-2; D unresolved. Trimming pared 5 bases from V and 1 base from J, leaving 8 bases between. Per the germline V gene, CDR1 is LNHNV and CDR2 is YYDKDF (reference sequence). This CDR3 is 14 amino acids long. As DNA, the CDR3 is TGTGCCACCAGCGGACGGATGAACACCGGGGAGCTGTTTTTT. Its protein is CATSGRMNTGELFF.

V and J are TRBV7-9 and TRBJ2-7, with 9 bases lining up with TRBD1. V shed 5 bases, J shed 8 bases, and the junction held 10 bases outside the gene matches. The germline V gene has CDR1 SEHNR and CDR2 FQNEAQ (reference sequence). CDR3 length: 14 residues. The CDR3 DNA reads as TGTGCCAGCAGCCCCGGACAGGGGTGGGTCCAGCAGTACTTC. As protein: CASSPGQGWVQQYF.